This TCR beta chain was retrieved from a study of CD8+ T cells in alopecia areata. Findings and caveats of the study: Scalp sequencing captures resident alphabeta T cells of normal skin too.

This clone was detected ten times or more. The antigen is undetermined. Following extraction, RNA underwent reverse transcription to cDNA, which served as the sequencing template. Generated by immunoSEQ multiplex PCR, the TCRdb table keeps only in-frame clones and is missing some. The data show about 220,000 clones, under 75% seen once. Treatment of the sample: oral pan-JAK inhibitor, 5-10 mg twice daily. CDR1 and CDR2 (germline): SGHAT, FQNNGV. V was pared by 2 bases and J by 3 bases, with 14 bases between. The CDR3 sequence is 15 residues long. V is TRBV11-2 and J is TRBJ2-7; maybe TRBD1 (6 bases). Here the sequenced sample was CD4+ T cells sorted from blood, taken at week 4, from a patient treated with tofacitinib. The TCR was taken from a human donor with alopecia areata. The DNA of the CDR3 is TGTGCCAGCAGCTTAAGCTTGGTACAGGGCTACGAGCAGTACTTC. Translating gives CASSLSLVQGYEQYF.